These T cell receptor beta chains were read from a single sample in a study of cytotoxic CD8 clonotypes in ibrutinib-treated CLL. Sequencing was performed with immunoSEQ multiplex PCR; in TCRdb, only in-frame clones are kept and a portion is missing. The sample records 300,000 or so clones, 67% being singletons. This specimen was PBMCs, taken after 36 months of ibrutinib treatment. All receptors derive from a human donor with chronic lymphocytic leukemia. Each CDR3 is given with its conserved first and last residue. A D gene is named only where the DNA matches it firmly. Rows give clone size only sometimes, using once, few, many, or a class for an expanded clone.

D gene: -
V gene: TRBV7-6
J gene: TRBJ2-3
clone size: -
CDR3 protein: CASSLGRQSGSGTDTQYF
CDR3 DNA: TGTGCCAGCAGCTTAGGCAGGCAGTCCGGGAGTGGCACAGATACGCAGTATTTT

D gene: -
V gene: TRBV9
J gene: TRBJ2-3
clone size: many
CDR3 protein: CASSVDIDRGDTQYF
CDR3 DNA: TGTGCCAGCAGCGTAGATATAGATAGGGGGGATACGCAGTATTTT

D gene: TRBD2
V gene: TRBV11-2
J gene: TRBJ2-7
clone size: -
CDR3 protein: CASSLERTSGTPYEQYF
CDR3 DNA: TGTGCCAGCAGCTTAGAAAGGACTAGCGGGACTCCCTACGAGCAGTACTTC

D gene: -
V gene: TRBV6-5
J gene: TRBJ1-2
clone size: few
CDR3 protein: CASSYSPTGNYGYTF
CDR3 DNA: TGTGCCAGCAGTTACTCCCCCACGGGGAACTATGGCTACACCTTC

D gene: -
V gene: TRBV10-3
J gene: TRBJ1-5
clone size: -
CDR3 protein: CAISEGLTVNQPQHF
CDR3 DNA: TGTGCCATCAGTGAAGGGTTAACCGTCAATCAGCCCCAGCATTTT

D gene: TRBD2
V gene: TRBV4-3
J gene: TRBJ2-1
clone size: -
CDR3 protein: CASSQEGPWTSGDEQFF
CDR3 DNA: TGCGCCAGCAGCCAAGAAGGACCCTGGACTAGCGGGGATGAGCAGTTCTTC

D gene: TRBD2
V gene: TRBV19
J gene: TRBJ2-7
clone size: few
CDR3 protein: CASSPRGGSYEQYF
CDR3 DNA: TGTGCCAGTAGTCCCCGGGGGGGATCCTACGAGCAGTACTTC

D gene: TRBD1
V gene: TRBV10-3
J gene: TRBJ2-5
clone size: once
CDR3 protein: CAISGDRGFGETQYF
CDR3 DNA: TGTGCCATCAGTGGGGACAGGGGGTTCGGAGAGACCCAGTACTTC

D gene: -
V gene: TRBV6-1
J gene: TRBJ2-3
clone size: -
CDR3 protein: CASSEDRSTDTQYF
CDR3 DNA: TGTGCCAGCAGTGAAGACAGGAGCACAGATACGCAGTATTTT

D gene: -
V gene: TRBV28
J gene: TRBJ2-1
clone size: -
CDR3 protein: CASSPRQRDNEQFF
CDR3 DNA: TGTGCCAGCAGTCCTCGACAGAGAGACAATGAGCAGTTCTTC

D gene: TRBD2
V gene: TRBV4-3
J gene: TRBJ2-3
clone size: -
CDR3 protein: CASRTLAGGPATDTQYF
CDR3 DNA: TGCGCCAGCAGAACCTTAGCGGGAGGGCCGGCCACAGATACGCAGTATTTT

D gene: -
V gene: TRBV7-3
J gene: TRBJ2-6
clone size: -
CDR3 protein: CASSLPGAGANVLTF
CDR3 DNA: TGTGCCAGCAGCTTACCCGGGGCCGGGGCCAACGTCCTGACTTTC

D gene: TRBD2
V gene: TRBV9
J gene: TRBJ2-1
clone size: -
CDR3 protein: CASSVALAEAYNEQFF
CDR3 DNA: TGTGCCAGCAGCGTCGCACTAGCGGAGGCCTACAATGAGCAGTTCTTC

D gene: -
V gene: TRBV5-4
J gene: TRBJ2-5
clone size: few
CDR3 protein: CASSLTDQETQYF
CDR3 DNA: TGTGCCAGCAGCTTGACGGACCAAGAGACCCAGTACTTC

D gene: TRBD1
V gene: TRBV5-1
J gene: TRBJ1-2
clone size: few
CDR3 protein: CASSSTPGGVYGYTF
CDR3 DNA: TGCGCCAGCAGCTCGACCCCAGGGGGCGTCTATGGCTACACCTTC

D gene: TRBD1
V gene: TRBV19
J gene: TRBJ1-1
clone size: once
CDR3 protein: CASSIMGTGGSGTEAFF
CDR3 DNA: TGTGCCAGTAGTATCATGGGGACAGGGGGCTCAGGCACTGAAGCTTTCTTT

D gene: TRBD1
V gene: TRBV9
J gene: TRBJ2-3
clone size: few
CDR3 protein: CASSQQGAQSDTQYF
CDR3 DNA: TGTGCCAGCAGCCAACAGGGGGCGCAAAGCGATACGCAGTATTTT

D gene: -
V gene: TRBV5-8
J gene: TRBJ1-5
clone size: -
CDR3 protein: CASSFGNQPQHF
CDR3 DNA: TGTGCCAGCAGCTTTGGGAATCAGCCCCAGCATTTT

D gene: -
V gene: TRBV29-1
J gene: TRBJ2-5
clone size: -
CDR3 protein: CSVRPGTQETQYF
CDR3 DNA: TGCAGCGTTCGCCCAGGGACCCAAGAGACCCAGTACTTC

D gene: -
V gene: TRBV6-5
J gene: TRBJ2-7
clone size: few
CDR3 protein: CASSYKGAGSEQYF
CDR3 DNA: TGTGCCAGCAGTTACAAAGGGGCGGGGAGCGAGCAGTACTTC

D gene: -
V gene: TRBV5-6
J gene: TRBJ1-6
clone size: -
CDR3 protein: CASSPSGGSSYNSPLHF
CDR3 DNA: TGTGCCAGCAGCCCCTCGGGGGGAAGCTCCTATAATTCACCCCTCCACTTT

D gene: -
V gene: TRBV7-9
J gene: TRBJ2-7
clone size: few
CDR3 protein: CASSPSGDYEQYF
CDR3 DNA: TGTGCCAGCAGCCCTTCGGGGGACTACGAGCAGTACTTC

D gene: -
V gene: TRBV27
J gene: TRBJ1-5
clone size: -
CDR3 protein: CASRSAGAGNQPQHF
CDR3 DNA: TGTGCCAGCAGGTCAGCGGGGGCTGGCAATCAGCCCCAGCATTTT

D gene: -
V gene: TRBV14
J gene: TRBJ2-7
clone size: few
CDR3 protein: CASSQDPANYEQYF
CDR3 DNA: TGTGCCAGCAGCCAAGATCCAGCTAACTACGAGCAGTACTTC

D gene: TRBD1
V gene: TRBV6-5
J gene: TRBJ2-4
clone size: -
CDR3 protein: CASTQGDIQYF
CDR3 DNA: TGTGCCAGCACGCAGGGGGACATTCAGTACTTC

D gene: -
V gene: TRBV29-1
J gene: TRBJ2-3
clone size: -
CDR3 protein: CSVERPTGAGPDTQYF
CDR3 DNA: TGCAGCGTTGAGCGCCCCACCGGCGCCGGTCCAGATACGCAGTATTTT

D gene: TRBD2
V gene: TRBV6-5
J gene: TRBJ2-3
clone size: -
CDR3 protein: CASSYRGDSTDTQYF
CDR3 DNA: TGTGCCAGCAGTTACCGGGGGGATAGCACAGATACGCAGTATTTT

D gene: -
V gene: TRBV5-1
J gene: TRBJ2-4
clone size: -
CDR3 protein: CASKEGVGIQYF
CDR3 DNA: TGCGCCAGCAAAGAGGGGGTCGGCATTCAGTACTTC

D gene: -
V gene: TRBV6-1
J gene: TRBJ2-3
clone size: -
CDR3 protein: CASSDFVSSTDTQYF
CDR3 DNA: TGTGCCAGCAGTGATTTCGTCTCTAGCACAGATACGCAGTATTTT